The 27 T cell receptor beta chains below come from one sample, sequenced in a study of response to subunit inactivated influenza vaccine. One entry per CDR3 protein results from TCRdb running MiXCR on the RT-PCR reads. The data hold about 540,000 distinct CDR3 sequences, with under 25% observed a single time. The same data also went into a second study, on T cells expressing NK-cell markers. As that report states: For TCR beta, cDNA was produced by 5'RACE template switching with UMIs.

The starting material was CD4+ T cells sorted from PBMCs, obtained roughly 13 days after vaccination. All receptors derive from a man aged 50 to 60 who received an inactivated influenza vaccine.

This clonotype showed up just a few times. The chain uses TRBV6-5 and TRBJ1-2; 7 bases map to TRBD1. Germline V gives CDR1 MNHEY, CDR2 SVGAGI. The junction had 4 bases not matched to a gene; V was cut back by 6 bases and J by 6 bases. CDR3 size: 12 residues. The CDR3 DNA reads as TGTGCCAGCAGGCGGGACAGTGATGGCTACACCTTC. It yields the protein CASRRDSDGYTF.

The table lists this clonotype with a few counts. The V and J genes are TRBV12-3 or TRBV12-4 and TRBJ1-1; D remains ambiguous. Trimming cost V 7 bases and J 6 bases, with 12 bases left between them. There are 12 residues in the CDR3. The CDR3 protein is CASTQSLAEAFF. The DNA for the CDR3 is TGTGCCAGCACCCAAAGTCTGGCTGAAGCTTTCTTT.

This clonotype was counted between two and nine times. V gene TRBV6-2 or TRBV6-3 combines with J gene TRBJ2-3; 7 nucleotides agree with TRBD1. Trimming took 6 bases from V and 0 from J; bases not matched to a gene: 6. This CDR3 contains 15 residues. Germline CDR1 reads MNHEY; CDR2 reads SVGEGT. The CDR3 DNA reads TGTGCCAGCAGACGACAGGGTGCAAGCACAGATACGCAGTATTTT. It specifies CASRRQGASTDTQYF.

The chain employs TRBV11-3 and TRBJ2-3, with unresolved D. The CDR3 runs to 13 residues. Germline V lookup: CDR1 SGHNT, CDR2 YENEEA. V was cut by 0 bases and J by 6 bases, with 7 bases left in between. CDR3 loop: CASSLDRMDTQYF. Here the CDR3 DNA reads TGTGCCAGCAGCTTAGATCGAATGGATACGCAGTATTTT.

The V gene is TRBV14, the J gene TRBJ2-2, with 8 bases lining up with TRBD2. V dropped 1 base and J dropped 0; count of bases not matched to a gene: 10. The CDR3 has 19 residues. CDR1 is SGHDN and CDR2 is FVKESK in the germline V gene. CDR3 in DNA: TGTGCCAGCAGCCAAGTGGCAGTAGCGGGATACGCGAACACCGGGGAGCTGTTTTTT. This codes for CASSQVAVAGYANTGELFF.

V and J are TRBV10-3 and TRBJ2-7; D is uncertain. The V and J ends lost 3 bases and 3 bases respectively, with 6 bases between them. CDR1 and CDR2 (germline): ENHRY, SYGVKD. This CDR3 region has 12 residues. In DNA form, the CDR3 reads TGTGCCATCAGTGAACTGAACTACGAGCAGTACTTC. Protein sequence: CAISELNYEQYF.

This clonotype was seen more than once but under ten times. The genes are TRBV7-9 and TRBJ2-7; D not certain. Trimming removed 5 bases from V and 4 bases from J, with 24 bases in between. From germline, CDR1 is SEHNR and CDR2 FQNEAQ (reference sequence). The CDR3 has 17 amino acids. This CDR3 is CASSQMSGIMGSYEQYF. The DNA of the CDR3 is TGTGCCAGCAGCCAAATGTCGGGCATAATGGGCTCTTACGAGCAGTACTTC.

The chain carries TRBV12-3 or TRBV12-4 and TRBJ2-7; D is unresolved. This CDR3 has 14 amino acids. The germline V and J ends were trimmed by 1 base and 3 bases, with 10 bases remaining between them. CDR3 amino acids: CASSLGRRFYEQYF. DNA for the CDR3: TGTGCCAGCAGTTTAGGACGGAGATTCTACGAGCAGTACTTC.

There are many counts of this clonotype. The V gene is TRBV5-1, the J gene TRBJ1-4; no reliable D call. Trimming took 0 bases from V and 8 from J, leaving 11 bases between them. This CDR3 comprises 14 residues. The germline gives CDR1 SGHRS, CDR2 YFSETQ. The CDR3 sequence: CASSLAAGREKLFF. CDR3 coding DNA: TGCGCCAGCAGCTTGGCCGCGGGAAGAGAAAAACTGTTTTTT.

In its sample, this clonotype was seen a few times. This sequence joins TRBV28 and TRBJ1-6; no clear D gene. CDR1 is MDHEN and CDR2 is SYDVKM in the germline V gene. V lost 6 bases and J lost 2, with 5 bases in between. This CDR3 contains 13 residues. CDR3 in amino acids: CASRTTYNSPLHF. In DNA, the CDR3 is TGTGCCAGCAGAACGACCTATAATTCACCCCTCCACTTT.

The rearrangement links TRBV12-3 or TRBV12-4 to TRBJ1-1; tentatively, D is TRBD1 (6 bases). Trimming stripped 3 bases from V and 2 bases from J, with 13 bases between. This CDR3 contains 15 residues. As DNA, the CDR3 is TGTGCCAGCAGTTTTTTGGACAGTAGAAACACTGAAGCTTTCTTT. It translates to CASSFLDSRNTEAFF.

The gene calls are TRBV5-1 and TRBJ2-7; D unresolved. Trimming left V 3 bases short and J 1 base short, with 11 bases between. The germline V gene encodes CDR1 SGHRS and CDR2 YFSETQ. The length of the CDR3 is 14 residues. The DNA of the CDR3 is TGCGCCAGCAGCTCCGCGGACGGATCCTACGAGCAGTACTTC. Residues: CASSSADGSYEQYF. Drawing the rest from reference TRBV5-1 and TRBJ2-7, the complete variable domain is KAGVTQTPRYLIKTRGQQVTLSCSPISGHRSVSWYQQTPGQGLQFLFEYFSETQRNKGNFPGRFSGRQFSNSRSEMNVSTLELGDSALYLCASSSADGSYEQYFGPGTRLTVT.

In this sample, this clonotype turned up a few times. The CDR3, as DNA: TGTGCCAGCAGCCCAGGACCTAGCGGGGGGACCTACGAGCAGTACTTC. Amino acids: CASSPGPSGGTYEQYF. The chain couples TRBV11-2 to TRBJ2-7; 11 nucleotides agree with TRBD2. This CDR3 region has 16 residues. Germline CDR1 SGHAT, CDR2 FQNNGV. V trimming: 5 bases; J trimming: 2 bases; junction bases outside the gene matches: 8.

A few counts support this clonotype. The V gene is TRBV7-2, the J gene TRBJ1-1; D is undetermined. This CDR3 is 15 amino acids long. Germline CDR1 SGHTA, CDR2 FQGNSA. V was shortened by 2 bases and J by 0 bases, with 10 bases between the two germline ends. CDR3: CASSLTVAVNTEAFF. For the CDR3, the DNA is TGTGCCAGCAGCTTAACGGTTGCGGTGAACACTGAAGCTTTCTTT.

This clonotype has more than one count but fewer than ten. The genes are TRBV20-1 and TRBJ1-4; 7 bases line up with TRBD1. The junction had 12 bases not matched to a gene; V was cut back by 6 bases and J by 5 bases. CDR3 size: 15 residues. The germline CDR1 and CDR2 sequences are DFQATT and SNEGSKA (reference sequence). The CDR3 spells CSASRMTGRNEKLFF. The CDR3 DNA reads as TGCAGTGCGAGCCGAATGACAGGGCGGAATGAAAAACTGTTTTTT.

The chain has TRBV7-2 and TRBJ2-2; 9 bases line up with TRBD1. The CDR3 is made up of 16 amino acids. J lost 5 bases, V lost 8 bases, and 12 bases had no gene match. Per germline, CDR1 SGHTA and CDR2 FQGNSA. In DNA form, the CDR3 reads TGTGCCAGCGCCCCGGGACAGGGTCTACTAACCGGGGAGCTGTTTTTT. Protein product: CASAPGQGLLTGELFF. The full variable domain, its missing parts supplied by reference TRBV7-2 and TRBJ2-2, is GAGVSQSPSNKVTEKGKDVELRCDPISGHTALYWYRQSLGQGLEFLIYFQGNSAPDKSGLPSDRFSAERTGGSVSTLTIQRTQQEDSAVYLCASAPGQGLLTGELFFGEGSRLTVL.

The V call is TRBV12-3 or TRBV12-4, the J call TRBJ2-1, with a possible D match to TRBD2 (6 bases). The germline V and J ends were trimmed by 6 bases and 4 bases, with 13 bases remaining between them. The CDR3 spans 14 residues. CDR3 region: CASRGSGRYNEQFF. CDR3 DNA sequence: TGTGCCAGCAGAGGATCCGGGAGATACAATGAGCAGTTCTTC.

This clonotype was picked up many times. V gene TRBV7-9 combines with J gene TRBJ1-2, with no clear D. Germline V gives CDR1 SEHNR, CDR2 FQNEAQ (reference sequence). Trimming pared 6 bases from V and 8 bases from J, leaving 10 bases between. This CDR3 comprises 11 residues. CDR3 protein: CASRLLGGYTF. The CDR3, as DNA: TGTGCCAGCAGACTTCTCGGGGGCTACACCTTC.

This clonotype was detected many times. This chain joins TRBV7-6 and TRBJ2-3, with D possibly TRBD1 on 5 matching bases. Trimming took off 0 bases at V and 3 bases at J, with 10 bases between the two ends. This CDR3 comprises 15 residues. Germline CDR1 and CDR2: SGHVS and FNYEAQ. The CDR3 is CASSLAGASTDTQYF. In nucleotides, the CDR3 is TGTGCCAGCAGCTTAGCAGGGGCATCGACAGATACGCAGTATTTT.

The chain has TRBV30 and TRBJ1-6; the D is unclear. The germline V gene has CDR1 GTSNPN and CDR2 SVGIG (reference sequence). This CDR3 spans 12 amino acids. V was cut by 1 base and J by 10 bases, with 8 bases left in between. The CDR3: CAWSDVRSPLHF. CDR3 nucleotide sequence: TGTGCCTGGAGTGATGTGCGGTCACCCCTCCACTTT.

This clonotype came up a few times. The gene calls are TRBV20-1 and TRBJ2-2; D is possibly TRBD2 (6 bases). The CDR3 spans 13 residues. V was pared by 0 bases and J by 6 bases, with 8 bases between. Germline lookup yields CDR1 DFQATT and CDR2 SNEGSKA (reference sequence). CDR3 sequence (DNA): TGCAGTGCTAGAGATGGAGGGCCCGGGGAGCTGTTTTTT. Protein: CSARDGGPGELFF.

This clonotype showed up just a few times. The CDR3 is CASSYSFGGGTQETQYF. The CDR3 region has the DNA TGTGCCAGCAGTTACTCTTTTGGCGGGGGGACCCAAGAGACCCAGTACTTC. The chain is built from TRBV6-2 or TRBV6-3 and TRBJ2-5, with 8 positions matching TRBD2. The V and J ends lost 0 bases and 1 base, in that order; junction bases with no gene match: 7. CDR1 MNHEY and CDR2 SVGEGT come from the germline V gene. CDR3 length: 17 residues.

This clonotype turned up a few times. The J gene is TRBJ2-5, the V gene TRBV18, with 7 bases lining up with TRBD1. CDR1 is KGHSH, CDR2 LQKENI, per germline. CDR3 length: 15 amino acids. Trimming removed 5 bases from V and 1 base from J; junction bases left unmatched: 7. As DNA, the CDR3 is TGTGCCAGCTCATCGCGTACAGGGGTCCAAGAGACCCAGTACTTC. Its protein product is CASSSRTGVQETQYF.

V usage is TRBV20-1 and J usage is TRBJ2-7; 7 nucleotides line up with TRBD1. J was trimmed by 3 bases and V by 0 bases; bases with no gene match: 5. The CDR3 totals 14 residues. Germline assignment: CDR1 DFQATT and CDR2 SNEGSKA (reference sequence). The CDR3 here is CSARDLRDSYEQYF. Here the CDR3 DNA reads TGCAGTGCTAGAGATCTACGGGACAGCTACGAGCAGTACTTC.

The chain employs TRBV7-9 and TRBJ2-1; no clear D gene. Trimming removed 7 bases from V and 0 bases from J, with 10 bases in between. The CDR3 is made up of 14 amino acids. Per germline, CDR1 SEHNR and CDR2 FQNEAQ (reference sequence). Written as DNA, the CDR3 is TGTGCCAGCAAAAGCGCGCCCTCCTACAATGAGCAGTTCTTC. It translates to CASKSAPSYNEQFF.

This chain links TRBV5-1 with TRBJ2-5; the D is unclear. The CDR3 extends over 13 amino acids. Germline CDR1 reads SGHRS; CDR2 reads YFSETQ. The ends were cut back, 4 bases at V and 5 bases at J, with 12 bases in the middle. CDR3 amino acids: CASSLLTEETQYF. CDR3 nucleotide sequence: TGCGCCAGCAGCCTGCTTACCGAGGAGACCCAGTACTTC.

The rearrangement joins TRBV2 to TRBJ2-6, with D unresolved. V lost 0 bases and J lost 0, with 6 bases in between. Germline lookup yields CDR1 SNHLY and CDR2 FYNNEI. The CDR3 is made up of 16 amino acids. The CDR3 region has the DNA TGTGCCAGCAGTGAAGCGCGAAGCTCTGGGGCCAACGTCCTGACTTTC. This translates into CASSEARSSGANVLTF.